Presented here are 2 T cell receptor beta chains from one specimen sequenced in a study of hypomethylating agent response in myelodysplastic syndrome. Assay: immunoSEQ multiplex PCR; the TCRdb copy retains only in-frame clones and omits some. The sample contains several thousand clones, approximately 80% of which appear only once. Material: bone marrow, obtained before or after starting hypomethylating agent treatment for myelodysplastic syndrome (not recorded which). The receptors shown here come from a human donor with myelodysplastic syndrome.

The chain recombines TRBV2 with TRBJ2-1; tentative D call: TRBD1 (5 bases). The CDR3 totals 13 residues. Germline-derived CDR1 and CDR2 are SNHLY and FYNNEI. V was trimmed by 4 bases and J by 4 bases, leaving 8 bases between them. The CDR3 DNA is TGTGCCAGCAGTGGTCAGGGATACAATGAGCAGTTCTTC. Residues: CASSGQGYNEQFF.

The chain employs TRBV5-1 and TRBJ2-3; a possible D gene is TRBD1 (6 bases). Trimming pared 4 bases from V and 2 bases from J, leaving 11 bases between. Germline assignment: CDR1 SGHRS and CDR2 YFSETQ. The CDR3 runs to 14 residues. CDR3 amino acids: CASSRQAFTDTQYF. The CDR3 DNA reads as TGCGCCAGCAGCCGACAGGCTTTCACAGATACGCAGTATTTT.